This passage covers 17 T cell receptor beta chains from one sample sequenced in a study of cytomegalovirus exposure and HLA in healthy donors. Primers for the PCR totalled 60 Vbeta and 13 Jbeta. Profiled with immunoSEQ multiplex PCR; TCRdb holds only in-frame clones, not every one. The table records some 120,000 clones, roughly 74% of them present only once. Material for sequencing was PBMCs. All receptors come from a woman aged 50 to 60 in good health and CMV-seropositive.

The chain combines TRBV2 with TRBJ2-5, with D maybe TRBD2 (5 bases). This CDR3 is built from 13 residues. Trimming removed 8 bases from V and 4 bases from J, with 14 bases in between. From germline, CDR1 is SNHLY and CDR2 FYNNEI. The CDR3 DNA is TGTGCCAGCCACCAACTAGACGGAGAGACCCAGTACTTC. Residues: CASHQLDGETQYF.

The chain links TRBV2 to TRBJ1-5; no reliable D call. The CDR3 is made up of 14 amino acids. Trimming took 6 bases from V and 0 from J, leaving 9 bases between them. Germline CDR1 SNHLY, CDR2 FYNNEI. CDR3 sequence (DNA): TGTGCCAGCAGGTCCCGGTTTAGCAATCAGCCCCAGCATTTT. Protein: CASRSRFSNQPQHF.

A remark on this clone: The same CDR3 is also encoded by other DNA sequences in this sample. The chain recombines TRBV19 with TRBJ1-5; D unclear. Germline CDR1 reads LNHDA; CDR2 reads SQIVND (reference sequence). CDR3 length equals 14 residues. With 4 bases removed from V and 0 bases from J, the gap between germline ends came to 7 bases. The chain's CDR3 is CASSTTGSNQPQHF. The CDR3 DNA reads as TGTGCCAGTAGTACGACGGGTAGCAATCAGCCCCAGCATTTT.

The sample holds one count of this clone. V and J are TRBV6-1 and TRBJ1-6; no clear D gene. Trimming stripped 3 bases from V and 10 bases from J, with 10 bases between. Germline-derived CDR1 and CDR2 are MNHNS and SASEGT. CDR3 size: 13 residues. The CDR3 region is CASSDAERSPLHF. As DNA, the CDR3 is TGTGCCAGCAGTGATGCTGAGAGGTCACCCCTCCACTTT.

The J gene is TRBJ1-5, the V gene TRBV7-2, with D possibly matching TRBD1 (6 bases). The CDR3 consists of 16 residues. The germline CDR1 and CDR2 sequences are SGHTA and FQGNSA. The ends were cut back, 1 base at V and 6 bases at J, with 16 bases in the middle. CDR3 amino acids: CASSLVGGRGSQPQHF. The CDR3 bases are TGTGCCAGCAGCTTAGTCGGGGGGCGAGGGAGTCAGCCCCAGCATTTT.

The CDR3 loop reads CASSLRLAGRETQYF. CDR3 nucleotide sequence: TGTGCCAGCAGCTTGAGACTAGCGGGGAGGGAGACCCAGTACTTC. The chain is built from TRBV5-4 and TRBJ2-5; 11 nucleotides align to TRBD2. The germline V gene encodes CDR1 SGHNT and CDR2 YYREEE (reference sequence). The V segment lost 1 base and the J segment 5 bases; nucleotides outside the gene matches: 4. The CDR3 sequence is 15 residues long.

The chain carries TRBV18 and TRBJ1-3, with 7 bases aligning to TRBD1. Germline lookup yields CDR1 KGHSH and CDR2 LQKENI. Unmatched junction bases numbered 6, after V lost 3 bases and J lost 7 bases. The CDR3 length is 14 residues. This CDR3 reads CASSPGQRSNTIYF. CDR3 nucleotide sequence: TGTGCCAGCTCACCGGGACAGAGGAGTAACACCATATATTTT.

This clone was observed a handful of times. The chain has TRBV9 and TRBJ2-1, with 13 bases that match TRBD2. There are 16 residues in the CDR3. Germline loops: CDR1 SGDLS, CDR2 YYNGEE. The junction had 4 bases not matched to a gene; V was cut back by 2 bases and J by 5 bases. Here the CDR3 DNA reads TGTGCCAGCAGCGTCGGGACTAGCGGGGCGAACAATGAGCAGTTCTTC. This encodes CASSVGTSGANNEQFF.

The CDR3, as DNA: TGTGCCAGCAGCCAAGGGGCCCCCGCCCGCGGGAGCGGCGACAATGAGCAGTTCTTC. Translation: CASSQGAPARGSGDNEQFF. V gene TRBV4-2 combines with J gene TRBJ2-1; 7 nucleotides match TRBD2. CDR1 and CDR2 (germline): LGHNA, YNFKEQ. This CDR3 comprises 19 residues. Trimming took 1 base from V and 5 from J; bases not matched to a gene: 17.

DNA for the CDR3: TGTGCCAGCAGCCAAACCCCGGGACAGTCCTACGAGCAGTACTTC. This codes for CASSQTPGQSYEQYF. The chain links TRBV7-2 to TRBJ2-7; 7 bases align to TRBD1. The germline gives CDR1 SGHTA, CDR2 FQGNSA. The CDR3 is made up of 15 amino acids. The J segment lost 1 base and the V segment lost 5 bases, leaving 8 bases of the junction unmatched.

The CDR3: CASRESGLYNSPLHF. For the CDR3, the DNA is TGTGCCAGCCGAGAGTCTGGTCTTTATAATTCACCCCTCCACTTT. The chain employs TRBV6-5 and TRBJ1-6, with D hard to call. V was pared by 8 bases and J by 4 bases, with 15 bases between. From germline, CDR1 is MNHEY and CDR2 SVGAGI. The CDR3 loop spans 15 amino acids.

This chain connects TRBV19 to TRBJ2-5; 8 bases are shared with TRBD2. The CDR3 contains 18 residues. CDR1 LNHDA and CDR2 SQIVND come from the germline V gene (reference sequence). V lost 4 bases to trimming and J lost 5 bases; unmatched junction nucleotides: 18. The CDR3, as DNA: TGTGCCAGTAGTAGAAGCACAGGTCACGGGGGGGGCCGGGAGACCCAGTACTTC. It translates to CASSRSTGHGGGRETQYF.

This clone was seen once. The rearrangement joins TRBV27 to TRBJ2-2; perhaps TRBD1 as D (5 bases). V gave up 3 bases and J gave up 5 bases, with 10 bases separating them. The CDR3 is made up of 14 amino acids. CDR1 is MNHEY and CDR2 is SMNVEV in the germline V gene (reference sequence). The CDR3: CASSFQAGTGELFF. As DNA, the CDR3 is TGTGCCAGCAGTTTTCAGGCAGGGACCGGGGAGCTGTTTTTT.

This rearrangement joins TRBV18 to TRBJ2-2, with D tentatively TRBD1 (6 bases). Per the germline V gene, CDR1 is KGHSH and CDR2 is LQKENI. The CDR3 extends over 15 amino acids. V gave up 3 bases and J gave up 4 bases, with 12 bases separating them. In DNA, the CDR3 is TGTGCCAGCTCACCGATCCAGGGGAGCACCGGGGAGCTGTTTTTT. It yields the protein CASSPIQGSTGELFF.

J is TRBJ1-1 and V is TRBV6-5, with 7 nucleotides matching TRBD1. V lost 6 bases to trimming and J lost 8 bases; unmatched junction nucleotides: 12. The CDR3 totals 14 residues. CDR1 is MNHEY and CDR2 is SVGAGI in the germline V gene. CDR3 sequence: CASREPSGGLEAFF. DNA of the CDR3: TGTGCCAGCAGGGAGCCCTCAGGGGGACTCGAAGCTTTCTTT.

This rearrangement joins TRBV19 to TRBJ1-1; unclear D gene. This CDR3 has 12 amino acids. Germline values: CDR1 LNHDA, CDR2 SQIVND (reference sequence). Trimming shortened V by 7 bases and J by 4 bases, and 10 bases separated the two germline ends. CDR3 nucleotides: TGTGCCAGTAATAGTGGTAGCACTGAAGCTTTCTTT. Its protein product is CASNSGSTEAFF. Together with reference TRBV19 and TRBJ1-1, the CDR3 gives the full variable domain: DGGITQSPKYLFRKEGQNVTLSCEQNLNHDAMYWYRQDPGQGLRLIYYSQIVNDFQKGDIAEGYSVSREKKESFPLTVTSAQKNPTAFYLCASNSGSTEAFFGQGTRLTVV.

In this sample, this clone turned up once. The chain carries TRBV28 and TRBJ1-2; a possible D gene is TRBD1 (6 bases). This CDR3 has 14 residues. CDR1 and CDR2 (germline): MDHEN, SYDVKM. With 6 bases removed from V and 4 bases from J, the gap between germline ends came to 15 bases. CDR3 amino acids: CASRVEEGGYGYTF. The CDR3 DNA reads TGTGCCAGCAGGGTAGAGGAAGGGGGCTATGGCTACACCTTC.